This TCR beta chain emerged from a study of blood T cell repertoires in COVID-19. Data came from immunoSEQ multiplex PCR; TCRdb stores just in-frame clones and leaves some out. The sample has approximately 300,000 clones; 85% to 90% are singletons. The germline V gene has CDR1 SGHRS and CDR2 YFSETQ. The CDR3 totals 12 residues. V was cut by 0 bases and J by 8 bases, with 8 bases left in between. This chain links TRBV5-1 with TRBJ1-2; D ambiguous. The specimen sequenced was peripheral blood. This receptor was obtained from a woman in her thirties with COVID-19, enrolled during active disease. The CDR3 spells CASSLDRQGYTF. CDR3 coding DNA: TGCGCCAGCAGCTTGGACCGCCAGGGCTACACCTTC.